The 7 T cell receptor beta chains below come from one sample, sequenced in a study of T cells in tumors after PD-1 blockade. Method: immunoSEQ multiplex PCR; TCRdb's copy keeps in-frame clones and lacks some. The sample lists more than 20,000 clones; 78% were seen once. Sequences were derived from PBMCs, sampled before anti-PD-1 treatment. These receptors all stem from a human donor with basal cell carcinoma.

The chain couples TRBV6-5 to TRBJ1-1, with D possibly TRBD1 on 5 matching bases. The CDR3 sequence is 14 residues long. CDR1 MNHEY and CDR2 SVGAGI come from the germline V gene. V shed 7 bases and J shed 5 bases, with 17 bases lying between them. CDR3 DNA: TGTGCCAGCACGCAGGACACCCGCCGGACTGAAGCTTTCTTT. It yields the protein CASTQDTRRTEAFF.

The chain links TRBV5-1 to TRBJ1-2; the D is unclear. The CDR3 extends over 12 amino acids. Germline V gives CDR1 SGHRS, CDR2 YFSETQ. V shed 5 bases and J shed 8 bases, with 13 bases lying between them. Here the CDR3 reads CASRDSEGGYTF. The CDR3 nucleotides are TGCGCCAGCAGGGACTCCGAGGGCGGCTACACCTTC. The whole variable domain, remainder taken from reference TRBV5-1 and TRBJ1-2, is KAGVTQTPRYLIKTRGQQVTLSCSPISGHRSVSWYQQTPGQGLQFLFEYFSETQRNKGNFPGRFSGRQFSNSRSEMNVSTLELGDSALYLCASRDSEGGYTFGSGTRLTVV.

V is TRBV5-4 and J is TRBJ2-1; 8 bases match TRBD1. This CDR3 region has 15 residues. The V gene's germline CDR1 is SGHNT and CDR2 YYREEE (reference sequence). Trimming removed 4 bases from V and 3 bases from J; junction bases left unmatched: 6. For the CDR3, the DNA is TGTGCCAGCAGCAGCGCGACAGGGGACTACAATGAGCAGTTCTTC. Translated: CASSSATGDYNEQFF.

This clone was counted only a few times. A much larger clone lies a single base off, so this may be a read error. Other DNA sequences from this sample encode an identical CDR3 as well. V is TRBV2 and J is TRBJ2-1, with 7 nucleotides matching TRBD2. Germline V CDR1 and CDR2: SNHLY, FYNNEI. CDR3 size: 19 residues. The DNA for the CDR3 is TGTGCCAGCTGTGATGGGTGGGGGGGGGAGGGGAGCTCCTACAATGAGCAGTTCTTC. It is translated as CASCDGWGGEGSSYNEQFF. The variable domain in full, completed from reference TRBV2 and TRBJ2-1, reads EPEVTQTPSHQVTQMGQEVILRCVPISNHLYFYWYRQILGQKVEFLVSFYNNEISEKSEIFDDQFSVERPDGSNFTLKIRSTKLEDSAMYFCASCDGWGGEGSSYNEQFFGPGTRLTVL.

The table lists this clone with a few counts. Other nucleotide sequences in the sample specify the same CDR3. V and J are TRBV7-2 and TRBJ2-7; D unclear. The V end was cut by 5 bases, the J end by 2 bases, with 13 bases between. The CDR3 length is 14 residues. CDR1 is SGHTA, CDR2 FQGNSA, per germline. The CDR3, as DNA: TGTGCCAGCAGCCCCCCCGGCGGCACCTACGAGCAGTACTTC. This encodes CASSPPGGTYEQYF.

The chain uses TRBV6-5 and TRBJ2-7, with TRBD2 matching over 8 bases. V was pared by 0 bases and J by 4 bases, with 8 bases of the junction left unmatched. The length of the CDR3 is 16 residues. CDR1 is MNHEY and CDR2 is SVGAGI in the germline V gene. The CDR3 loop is CASSYSMPGGLYEQYF. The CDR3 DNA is TGTGCCAGCAGTTACTCGATGCCGGGGGGGCTTTACGAGCAGTACTTC.

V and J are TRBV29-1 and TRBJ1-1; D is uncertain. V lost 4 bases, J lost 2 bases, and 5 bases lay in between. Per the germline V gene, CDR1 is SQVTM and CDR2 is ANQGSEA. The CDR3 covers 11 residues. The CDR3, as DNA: TGCAGCGTTGTCCCTAACACTGAAGCTTTCTTT. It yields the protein CSVVPNTEAFF.